This TCR beta chain is from a study of human T cells and chemical hapten exposure. Background on the study: The cohort included alopecia areata under or over 50% scalp, totalis and universalis.

The time point denotes: patch test 2, 6 weeks after DPC sensitization. The sample's treatment: therapeutic diphenylcyclopropenone sensitization with weekly scalp DPC. Blood collection took place prior to placing each patch test. In germline, CDR1 is SGHTA, CDR2 FQGNSA. The V end was cut by 11 bases, the J end by 6 bases, with 10 bases between. This CDR3 is 10 amino acids long. Individual cDNA molecules in this library carried unique molecular identifiers. Per the original data handling: Between about 23,224 and 700,000 TCRs appeared in each sample, and the median stood at roughly 100,000. TCRdb independently ran MiXCR on the RACE reads; one entry per CDR3 protein. TCRdb's processing, not the authors', yielded these V and J calls. There are roughly 92,000 distinct CDR3 sequences in the sample; approximately 10% occur only once, and roughly 3.1% lies in the top ten.

This sequence originates from a woman aged 40 to 49 with alopecia areata. Some clones in this sample may be carry-over from other donors' samples. This specimen was whole blood, taken in connection with sensitization to the hapten diphenylcyclopropenone (DPC). The V gene is TRBV7-2, the J gene TRBJ1-1, with D hard to call. In DNA, the CDR3 is TGTGCCCTGGACCGATCTGAAGCTTTCTTT. This codes for CALDRSEAFF.